This TCR beta chain was sequenced for a study of blood T cell repertoires in COVID-19. As originally analysed: Amplification of reference gene primers was used by the study to estimate nucleated cell counts. Repertoires were generated with immunoSEQ multiplex PCR, while TCRdb's copy carries only in-frame clones and drops some. V, J and clone size were drawn from that table, and D and trimming were deduced from the DNA. The sample lists 70,000 or so clones, about 80% seen once, with roughly 5.7% in the top ten. The receptor's source is a woman aged 60-75 years with acute or convalescent COVID-19. Sample: peripheral blood.

As DNA, the CDR3 is TGTGCCAGCAGTGTTCGACAGGGGGCGTTGTATAGCACTGAAGCTTTCTTT. Translating gives CASSVRQGALYSTEAFF. The chain links TRBV6-1 to TRBJ1-1; 10 nucleotides align to TRBD1. The V gene's germline CDR1 is MNHNS and CDR2 SASEGT. V trimming: 4 bases; J trimming: 4 bases; junction bases outside the gene matches: 12. This CDR3 is 17 amino acids long.